This T cell receptor beta chain was retrieved from a study of cytomegalovirus exposure and HLA in healthy donors. Study-level results: Over 150 TCR beta chains were listed as cytomegalovirus-associated.

The PCR used 60 Vbeta and 13 Jbeta primers. TCRdb's table, derived via immunoSEQ multiplex PCR, lists solely in-frame clones and lacks some. Of fewer than 250,000 clones listed, 70% to 90% are singletons. As concerns this clone: The antigen is unknown.

J gave up 6 bases and V 2 bases, and 5 bases lay outside the gene matches. The CDR3 spans 16 residues. V gene TRBV5-3 combines with J gene TRBJ2-3; the match to TRBD2 covers 14 bases. TRBV5-3 is labeled an ORF, and its function is uncertain. This receptor was taken from a young man in good health and CMV-seronegative. What was sequenced was PBMCs. CDR3 residues: CARSFRLAGGEDTQYF. The CDR3 DNA sequence: TGTGCCAGAAGCTTTCGACTAGCGGGGGGGGAGGATACGCAGTATTTT.